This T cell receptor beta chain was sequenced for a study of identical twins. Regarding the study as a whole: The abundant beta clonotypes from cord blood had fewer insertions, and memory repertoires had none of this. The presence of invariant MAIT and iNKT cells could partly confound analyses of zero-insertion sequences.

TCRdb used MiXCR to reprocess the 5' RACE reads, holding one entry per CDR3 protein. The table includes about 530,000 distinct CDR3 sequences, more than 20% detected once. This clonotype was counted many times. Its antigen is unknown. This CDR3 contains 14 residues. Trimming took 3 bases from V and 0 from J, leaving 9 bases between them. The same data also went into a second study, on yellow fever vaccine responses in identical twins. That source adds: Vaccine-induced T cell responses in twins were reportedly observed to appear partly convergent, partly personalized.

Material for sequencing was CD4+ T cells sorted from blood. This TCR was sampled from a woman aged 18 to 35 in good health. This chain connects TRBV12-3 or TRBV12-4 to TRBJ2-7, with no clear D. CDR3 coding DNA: TGTGCCAGCAGTTTGGGTCTGAGCTCCTACGAGCAGTACTTC. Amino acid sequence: CASSLGLSSYEQYF.